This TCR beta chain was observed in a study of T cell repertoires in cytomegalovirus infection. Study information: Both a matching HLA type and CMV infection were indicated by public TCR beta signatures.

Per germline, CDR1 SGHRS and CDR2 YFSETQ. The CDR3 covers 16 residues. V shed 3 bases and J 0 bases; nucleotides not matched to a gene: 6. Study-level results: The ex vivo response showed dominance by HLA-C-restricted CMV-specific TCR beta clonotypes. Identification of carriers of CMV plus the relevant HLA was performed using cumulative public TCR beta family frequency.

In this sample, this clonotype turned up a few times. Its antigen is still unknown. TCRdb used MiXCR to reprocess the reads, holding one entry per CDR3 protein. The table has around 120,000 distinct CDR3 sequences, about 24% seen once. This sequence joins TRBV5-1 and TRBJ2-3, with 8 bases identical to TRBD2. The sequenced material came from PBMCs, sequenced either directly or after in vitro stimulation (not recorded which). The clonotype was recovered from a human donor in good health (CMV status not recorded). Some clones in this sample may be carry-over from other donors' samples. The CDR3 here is CASSSGTRASTDTQYF. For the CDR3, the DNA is TGCGCCAGCAGCTCCGGGACTAGAGCTAGCACAGATACGCAGTATTTT.